This T cell receptor (beta chain) was sequenced for a study of blood T cells in healthy people across ages. Regarding the study as a whole: Not knowing donor CMV status may have confounded expanded clonotype changes. While age rose, TCR beta diversity per million T cells dropped in a roughly linear way.

The germline V and J ends were trimmed by 3 bases and 0 bases, with 9 bases remaining between them. The CDR3 contains 14 residues. CDR1 is LGHDT, CDR2 YNNKEL, per germline (reference sequence). Extraction of total RNA produced a minimum of 5.5 micrograms from each sample. On this clonotype itself: The antigen is not known.

With a J-beta primer mix and a sample-barcoded 5' primer, a second PCR ran about 7 to 11 cycles. In TCRdb, the 5' RACE reads were re-called with MiXCR into one record per CDR3 protein. Of some 640,000 distinct CDR3 sequences in the sample, around 48% were seen once. The source material was blood. The chain recombines TRBV3-1 with TRBJ2-7; no reliable D call. This clonotype was sampled from a woman in her sixties in good health. The chain's CDR3 is CASSHETNSYEQYF. As DNA, the CDR3 is TGTGCCAGCAGCCACGAAACGAACTCCTACGAGCAGTACTTC.